This TCR beta chain was found in a study of blood T cell repertoires in COVID-19. Study information: Some COVID-19 samples were acute and others convalescent; all came from the United States, Italy and Spain. Nucleic acid was either cDNA or gDNA, and it came from T cells, B-cell-depleted T cells, or PBMCs.

V dropped 6 bases and J dropped 0 bases, with 12 bases sitting between them. The CDR3 totals 15 residues. Germline CDR1 and CDR2: MNHNY and SVGAGI (reference sequence). Original handling: Amplifying reference gene primers gave estimates of nucleated cell counts. TCRdb's table, derived via immunoSEQ multiplex PCR, lists solely in-frame clones and lacks some. V, J and clone size reflect that table, while D and trimming were determined from the DNA. The sample consists of more than 65,000 clones, roughly 82% of them appearing once. This sequence joins TRBV6-6 and TRBJ1-3; D ambiguous. Sequenced material: peripheral blood. The TCR sequence derives from an elderly woman with active or convalescent COVID-19. This CDR3 is CASSPTDDSGNTIYF. The CDR3 coding sequence is TGTGCCAGCAGCCCCACAGACGACTCTGGAAACACCATATATTTT.